This T cell receptor (beta chain) was identified during a study of glioma-infiltrating T cells. About the study: Presurgical dexamethasone in glioma patients lasted six or fewer days.

The V and J ends lost 1 base and 5 bases, in that order; junction bases with no gene match: 5. The CDR3 length is 15 residues. CDR1 is MNHEY, CDR2 SVGAGI, per germline. This clonotype was seen repeatedly, ten times or more. Amplification of TCR alpha and beta CDR3 regions from RNA used iRepertoire nested multiplex PCR. TCRdb reprocessed the multiplex PCR reads via MiXCR and lists one record per CDR3 protein. Found here are 300,000 to 450,000 distinct CDR3 sequences, about two fifths of them singletons; the top ten hold 12%. The clonotype comes from a human donor with low-grade glioma or glioblastoma, undergoing nonglioma brain surgery, or in good health (not recorded which). The sample was glioma tissue, nonneoplastic brain tissue, or PBMCs (not recorded which). The genes are TRBV6-5 and TRBJ2-7; TRBD2 agrees at 10 bases. CDR3 bases: TGTGCCAGCAGTTACTTTGCTAGCGGGAGCCACGAGCAGTACTTC. It specifies CASSYFASGSHEQYF.